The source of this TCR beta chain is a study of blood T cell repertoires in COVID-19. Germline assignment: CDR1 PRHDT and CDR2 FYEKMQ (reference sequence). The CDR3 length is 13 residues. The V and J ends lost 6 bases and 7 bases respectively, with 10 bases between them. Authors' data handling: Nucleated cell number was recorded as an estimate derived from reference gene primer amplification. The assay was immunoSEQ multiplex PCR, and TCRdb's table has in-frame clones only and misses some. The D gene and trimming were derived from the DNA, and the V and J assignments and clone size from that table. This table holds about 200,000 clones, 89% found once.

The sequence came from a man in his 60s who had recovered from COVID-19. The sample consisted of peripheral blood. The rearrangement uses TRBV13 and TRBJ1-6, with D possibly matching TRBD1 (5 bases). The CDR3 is CASRLKGNSPLHF. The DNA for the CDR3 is TGTGCCAGCAGGTTAAAGGGGAATTCACCCCTCCACTTT.